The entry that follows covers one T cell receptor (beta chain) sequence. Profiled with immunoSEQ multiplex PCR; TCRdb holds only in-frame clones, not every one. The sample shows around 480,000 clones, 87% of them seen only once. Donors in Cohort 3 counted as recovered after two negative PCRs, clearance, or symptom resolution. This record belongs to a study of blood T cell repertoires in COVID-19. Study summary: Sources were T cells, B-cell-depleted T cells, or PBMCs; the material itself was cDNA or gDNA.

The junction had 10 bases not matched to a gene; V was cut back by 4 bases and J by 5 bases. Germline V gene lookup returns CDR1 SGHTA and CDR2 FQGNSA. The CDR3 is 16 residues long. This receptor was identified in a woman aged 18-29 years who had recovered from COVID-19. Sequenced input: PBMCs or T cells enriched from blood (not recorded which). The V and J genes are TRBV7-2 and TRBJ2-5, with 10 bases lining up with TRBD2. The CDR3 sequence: CASSSLAGEPRETQYF. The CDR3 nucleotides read TGTGCCAGCAGCTCGCTAGCGGGGGAACCCAGGGAGACCCAGTACTTC.